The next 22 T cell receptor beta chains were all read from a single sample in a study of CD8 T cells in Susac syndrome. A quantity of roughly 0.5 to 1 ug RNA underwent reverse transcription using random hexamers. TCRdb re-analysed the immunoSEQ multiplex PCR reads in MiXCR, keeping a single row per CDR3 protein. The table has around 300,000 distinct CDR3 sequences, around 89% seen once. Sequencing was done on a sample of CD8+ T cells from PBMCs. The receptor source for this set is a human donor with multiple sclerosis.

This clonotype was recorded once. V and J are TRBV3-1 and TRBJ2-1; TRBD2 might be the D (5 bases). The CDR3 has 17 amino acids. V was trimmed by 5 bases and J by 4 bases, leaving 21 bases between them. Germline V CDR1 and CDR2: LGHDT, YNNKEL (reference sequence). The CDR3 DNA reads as TGTGCCAGCAGCTTGAGAGGTCTAGCATCATGTTACAATGAGCAGTTCTTC. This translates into CASSLRGLASCYNEQFF.

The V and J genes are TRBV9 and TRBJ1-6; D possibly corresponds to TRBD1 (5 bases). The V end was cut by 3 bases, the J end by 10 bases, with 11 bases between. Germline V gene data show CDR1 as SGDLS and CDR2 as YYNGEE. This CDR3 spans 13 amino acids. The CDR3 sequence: CASSGGTGSPLHF. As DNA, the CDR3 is TGTGCCAGCAGCGGGGGGACCGGATCACCCCTCCACTTT.

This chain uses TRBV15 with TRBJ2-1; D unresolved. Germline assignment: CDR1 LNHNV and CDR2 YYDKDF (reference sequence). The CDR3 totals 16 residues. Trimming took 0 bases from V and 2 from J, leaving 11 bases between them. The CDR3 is CATSRDITAAYNEQFF. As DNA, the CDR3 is TGTGCCACCAGCAGAGATATTACCGCCGCCTACAATGAGCAGTTCTTC. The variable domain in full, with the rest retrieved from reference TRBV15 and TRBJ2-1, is DAMVIQNPRYQVTQFGKPVTLSCSQTLNHNVMYWYQQKSSQAPKLLFHYYDKDFNNEADTPDNFQSRRPNTSFCFLDIRSPGLGDTAMYLCATSRDITAAYNEQFFGPGTRLTVL.

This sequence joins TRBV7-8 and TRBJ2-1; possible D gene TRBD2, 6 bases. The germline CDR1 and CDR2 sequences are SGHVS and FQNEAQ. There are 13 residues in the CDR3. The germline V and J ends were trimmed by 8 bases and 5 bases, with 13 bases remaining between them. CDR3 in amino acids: CASGRSTHNEQFF. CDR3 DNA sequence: TGTGCCAGCGGGAGGAGCACCCACAATGAGCAGTTCTTC.

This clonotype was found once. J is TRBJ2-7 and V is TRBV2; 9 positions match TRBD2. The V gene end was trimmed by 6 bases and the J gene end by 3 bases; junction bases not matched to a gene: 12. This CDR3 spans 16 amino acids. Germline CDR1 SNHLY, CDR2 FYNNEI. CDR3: CASRSGWVSGSYEQYF. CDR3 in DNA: TGTGCCAGCAGATCAGGATGGGTTAGCGGGAGCTACGAGCAGTACTTC.

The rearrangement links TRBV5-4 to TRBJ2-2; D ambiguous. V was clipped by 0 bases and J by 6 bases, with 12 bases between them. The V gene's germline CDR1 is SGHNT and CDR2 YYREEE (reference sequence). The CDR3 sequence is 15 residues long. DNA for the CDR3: TGTGCCAGCAGCTTGGGGCCGGGTCTTGCCGGGGAGCTGTTTTTT. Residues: CASSLGPGLAGELFF.

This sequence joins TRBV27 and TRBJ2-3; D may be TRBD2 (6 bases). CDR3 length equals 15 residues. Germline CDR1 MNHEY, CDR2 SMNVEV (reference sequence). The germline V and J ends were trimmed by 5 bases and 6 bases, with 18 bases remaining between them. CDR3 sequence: CASSAIRELHDTQYF. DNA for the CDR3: TGTGCCAGCAGTGCAATACGGGAGCTTCACGATACGCAGTATTTT.

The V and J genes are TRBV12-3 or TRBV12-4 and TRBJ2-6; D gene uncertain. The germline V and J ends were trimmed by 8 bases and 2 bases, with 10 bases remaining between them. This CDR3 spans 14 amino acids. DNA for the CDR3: TGTGCCAGCCGCACGTCTGCTGGGGCCAACGTCCTGACTTTC. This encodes CASRTSAGANVLTF.

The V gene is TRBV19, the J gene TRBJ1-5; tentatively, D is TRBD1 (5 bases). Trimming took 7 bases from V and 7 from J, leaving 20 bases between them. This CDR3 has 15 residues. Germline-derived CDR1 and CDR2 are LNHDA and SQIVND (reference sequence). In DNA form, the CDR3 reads TGTGCCAGTACTCCGGCGGAAGGGACTCGGCAGCCCCAGCATTTT. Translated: CASTPAEGTRQPQHF.

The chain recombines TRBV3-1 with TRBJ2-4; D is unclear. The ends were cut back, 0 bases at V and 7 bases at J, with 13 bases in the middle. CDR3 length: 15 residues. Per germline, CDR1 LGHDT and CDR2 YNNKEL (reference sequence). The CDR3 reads CASSQEGEDPNIQYF. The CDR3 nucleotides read TGTGCCAGCAGCCAAGAGGGCGAGGACCCTAACATTCAGTACTTC. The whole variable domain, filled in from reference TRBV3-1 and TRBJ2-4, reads DTAVSQTPKYLVTQMGNDKSIKCEQNLGHDTMYWYKQDSKKFLKIMFSYNNKELIINETVPNRFSPKSPDKAHLNLHINSLELGDSAVYFCASSQEGEDPNIQYFGAGTRLSVL.

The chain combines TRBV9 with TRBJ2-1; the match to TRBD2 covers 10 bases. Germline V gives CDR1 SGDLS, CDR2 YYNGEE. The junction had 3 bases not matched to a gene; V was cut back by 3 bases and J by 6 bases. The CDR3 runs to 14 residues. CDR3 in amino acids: CASSASGSGNEQFF. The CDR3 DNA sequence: TGTGCCAGCAGCGCTAGCGGGAGCGGCAATGAGCAGTTCTTC.

CDR3 region: CASMSGAYEQYF. CDR3 nucleotides: TGTGCCAGTATGTCGGGGGCCTACGAGCAGTACTTC. The chain employs TRBV19 and TRBJ2-7; D perhaps matches TRBD2 (6 bases). Trimming took off 7 bases at V and 2 bases at J, with 9 bases between the two ends. Germline V gene sequence: CDR1 LNHDA, CDR2 SQIVND (reference sequence). The CDR3 spans 12 residues.

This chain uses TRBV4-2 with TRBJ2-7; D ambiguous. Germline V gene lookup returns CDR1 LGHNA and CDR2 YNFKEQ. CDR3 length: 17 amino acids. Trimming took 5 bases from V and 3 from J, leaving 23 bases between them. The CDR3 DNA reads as TGTGCCAGCAGCACTCCGACGCGAGGACCTTCAGGCTACGAGCAGTACTTC. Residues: CASSTPTRGPSGYEQYF.

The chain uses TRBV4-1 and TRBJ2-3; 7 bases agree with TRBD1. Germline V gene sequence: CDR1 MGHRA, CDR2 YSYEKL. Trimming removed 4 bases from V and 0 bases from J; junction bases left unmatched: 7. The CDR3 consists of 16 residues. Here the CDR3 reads CASSPRDSLSTDTQYF. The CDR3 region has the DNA TGCGCCAGCAGCCCCCGGGACAGCCTAAGCACAGATACGCAGTATTTT.

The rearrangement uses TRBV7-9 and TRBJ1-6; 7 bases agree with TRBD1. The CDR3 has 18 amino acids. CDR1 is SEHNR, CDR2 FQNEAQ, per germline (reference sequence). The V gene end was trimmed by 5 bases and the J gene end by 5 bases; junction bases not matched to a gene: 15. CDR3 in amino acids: CASSPRPWAGGNNSPLHF. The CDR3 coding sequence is TGTGCCAGCAGCCCACGGCCCTGGGCAGGGGGGAATAATTCACCCCTCCACTTT.

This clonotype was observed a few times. The CDR3 protein is CASSLGSGNTIYF. CDR3 nucleotide sequence: TGTGCCAGCAGTTTGGGCTCTGGAAACACCATATATTTT. The chain employs TRBV27 and TRBJ1-3; D uncertain. Germline V gene sequence: CDR1 MNHEY, CDR2 SMNVEV (reference sequence). Trimming took off 3 bases at V and 0 bases at J, with 3 bases between the two ends. CDR3 length equals 13 residues.

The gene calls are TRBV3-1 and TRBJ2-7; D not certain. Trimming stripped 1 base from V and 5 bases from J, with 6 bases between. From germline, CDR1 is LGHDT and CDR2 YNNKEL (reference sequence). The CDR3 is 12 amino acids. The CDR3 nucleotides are TGTGCCAGCAGCCAAGTATCGGACGAGCAGTACTTC. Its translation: CASSQVSDEQYF.

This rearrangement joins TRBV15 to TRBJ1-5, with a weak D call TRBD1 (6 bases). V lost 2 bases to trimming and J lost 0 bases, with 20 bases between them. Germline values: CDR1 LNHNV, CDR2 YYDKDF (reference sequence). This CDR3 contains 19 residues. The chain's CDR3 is CATSRSATGSLLSNQPQHF. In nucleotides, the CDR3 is TGTGCCACCAGCAGAAGTGCAACAGGGAGTTTGCTTAGCAATCAGCCCCAGCATTTT.

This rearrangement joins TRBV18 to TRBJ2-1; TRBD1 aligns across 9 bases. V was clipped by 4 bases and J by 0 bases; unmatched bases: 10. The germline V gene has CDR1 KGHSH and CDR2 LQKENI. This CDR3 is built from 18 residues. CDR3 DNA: TGTGCCAGCTCACGCTTAGGACAGGGGCTAAGCTCCTACAATGAGCAGTTCTTC. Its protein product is CASSRLGQGLSSYNEQFF.

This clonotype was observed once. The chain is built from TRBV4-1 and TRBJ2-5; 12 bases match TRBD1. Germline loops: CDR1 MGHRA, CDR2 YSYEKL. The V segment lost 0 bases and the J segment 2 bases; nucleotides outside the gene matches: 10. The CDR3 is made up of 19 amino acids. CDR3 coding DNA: TGCGCCAGCAGCCAAGATGTGGGGGGACAGGGGGCCCAGCAAGAGACCCAGTACTTC. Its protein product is CASSQDVGGQGAQQETQYF.

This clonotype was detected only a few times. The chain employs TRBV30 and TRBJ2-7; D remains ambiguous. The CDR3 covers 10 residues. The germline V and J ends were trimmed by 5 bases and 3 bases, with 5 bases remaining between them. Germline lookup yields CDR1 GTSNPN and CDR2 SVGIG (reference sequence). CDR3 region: CAWGYYEQYF. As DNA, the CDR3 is TGTGCCTGGGGGTACTACGAGCAGTACTTC.

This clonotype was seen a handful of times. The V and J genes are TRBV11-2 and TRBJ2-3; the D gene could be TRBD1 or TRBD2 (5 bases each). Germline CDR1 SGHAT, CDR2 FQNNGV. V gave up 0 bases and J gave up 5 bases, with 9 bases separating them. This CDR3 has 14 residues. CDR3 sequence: CASSLDRGGDTQYF. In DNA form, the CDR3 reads TGTGCCAGCAGCTTAGATCGGGGCGGAGATACGCAGTATTTT. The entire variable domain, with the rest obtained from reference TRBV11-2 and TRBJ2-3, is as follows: EAGVAQSPRYKIIEKRQSVAFWCNPISGHATLYWYQQILGQGPKLLIQFQNNGVVDDSQLPKDRFSAERLKGVDSTLKIQPAKLEDSAVYLCASSLDRGGDTQYFGPGTRLTVL.